This TCR beta chain was identified during a study of monozygotic twins with inflammatory bowel disease. This CDR3 comprises 14 residues. General observations from the study: IBD patients displayed reduced TCRbeta diversity (inverse Simpson) when set against healthy co-twins.

About this clonotype itself: Its antigen is unknown.

Nested PCRs of 16 and 9 cycles, two in total, were run on TCRalpha and TCRbeta cDNA. Each CDR3 protein gets one entry in TCRdb, which reprocessed the 5' RACE reads and gives no DNA. Found here are approximately 160,000 distinct CDR3 sequences; the top ten clones hold approximately 7.4%. The sequence was obtained from a human donor with ulcerative colitis or Crohn's disease, or a healthy co-twin of an affected twin (not recorded which). The sequencing input was blood. The chain joins TRBV12-3 or TRBV12-4 to TRBJ1-1; with no DNA, the TCRdb D assignment of TRBD1 cannot be verified. This chain's CDR3 is CASSLPGLSTEAFF.